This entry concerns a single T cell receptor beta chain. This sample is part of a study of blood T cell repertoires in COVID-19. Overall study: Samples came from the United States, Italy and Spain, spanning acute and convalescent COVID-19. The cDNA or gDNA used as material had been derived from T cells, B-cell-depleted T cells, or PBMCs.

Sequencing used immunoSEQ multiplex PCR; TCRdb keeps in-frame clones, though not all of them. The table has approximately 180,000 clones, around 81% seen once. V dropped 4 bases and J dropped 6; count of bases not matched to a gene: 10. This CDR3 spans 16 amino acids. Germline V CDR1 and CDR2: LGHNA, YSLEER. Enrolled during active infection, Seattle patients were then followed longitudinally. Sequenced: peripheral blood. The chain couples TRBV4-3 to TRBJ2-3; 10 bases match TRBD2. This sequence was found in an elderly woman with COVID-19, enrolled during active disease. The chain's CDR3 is CASSRGLAGVGDTQYF. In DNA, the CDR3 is TGCGCCAGCAGCCGGGGCCTAGCGGGGGTAGGGGATACGCAGTATTTT.